The 31 T cell receptor beta chains given below trace back to one sample, sequenced in a study of shared clonotypes between healthy human individuals. Using immunoSEQ multiplex PCR, the repertoire was profiled, and TCRdb retains in-frame clones only, with some absent. This table holds more than 550,000 clones, around 70% found once. Input material: memory CD4+ T cells sorted from blood. As to subset: CD45RA-negative fraction. All receptors come from a woman younger than 45 in good health.

This clone came up a few times. The V and J genes are TRBV19 and TRBJ2-3; TRBD1 matches at 7 bases. V gave up 7 bases and J gave up 1 base; unmatched junction bases: 8. The CDR3 consists of 15 residues. The germline V gene has CDR1 LNHDA and CDR2 SQIVND (reference sequence). The CDR3: CASKGQAAGTDTQYF. The CDR3 bases are TGTGCCAGTAAAGGACAGGCCGCAGGCACAGATACGCAGTATTTT.

The chain has TRBV19 and TRBJ1-4; D uncertain. CDR1 and CDR2 (germline): LNHDA, SQIVND (reference sequence). V lost 9 bases and J lost 8, with 16 bases in between. The CDR3 length is 13 residues. CDR3: CASRAGYDEKLFF. CDR3 nucleotide sequence: TGTGCCAGCAGAGCTGGGTACGACGAAAAACTGTTTTTT. Supplemented by reference TRBV19 and TRBJ1-4, the full variable domain reads DGGITQSPKYLFRKEGQNVTLSCEQNLNHDAMYWYRQDPGQGLRLIYYSQIVNDFQKGDIAEGYSVSREKKESFPLTVTSAQKNPTAFYLCASRAGYDEKLFFGSGTQLSVL.

This clone occurred once. The chain links TRBV6-5 to TRBJ2-5, with 9 nucleotides matching TRBD1. The J call is doubtful: the DNA matches TRBJ2-7 better. CDR1 is MNHEY and CDR2 is SVGAGI in the germline V gene. CDR3 length equals 13 residues. CDR3 sequence (DNA): TGTGCCAGCAGTGACAGGGGGGCCTACGAGCAGTACTTC. This gives the protein CASSDRGAYEQYF.

The chain recombines TRBV28 with TRBJ1-1; a possible D gene is TRBD1 (5 bases). This CDR3 region has 13 residues. Trimming shortened V by 5 bases and J by 4 bases, and 11 bases separated the two germline ends. CDR1 is MDHEN, CDR2 SYDVKM, per germline. The CDR3 DNA is TGTGCCAGCAGTCCAGGGAGGAGCACTGAAGCTTTCTTT. It codes for CASSPGRSTEAFF. The whole variable domain, remainder taken from reference TRBV28 and TRBJ1-1, is DVKVTQSSRYLVKRTGEKVFLECVQDMDHENMFWYRQDPGLGLRLIYFSYDVKMKEKGDIPEGYSVSREKKERFSLILESASTNQTSMYLCASSPGRSTEAFFGQGTRLTVV.

This sequence joins TRBV10-1 and TRBJ2-1; 10 nucleotides match TRBD2. The CDR3 has 16 amino acids. CDR1 and CDR2 (germline): WNHNN, SYGVQD (reference sequence). V lost 4 bases, J lost 6 bases, and 9 bases stayed unmatched. CDR3 in amino acids: CASSAELAGRGNEQFF. The DNA of the CDR3 is TGCGCCAGCAGTGCAGAACTAGCGGGAAGAGGCAATGAGCAGTTCTTC.

The V and J genes are TRBV7-9 and TRBJ2-5; TRBD1 or TRBD2 may be the D gene (6 bases each). Germline V gives CDR1 SEHNR, CDR2 FQNEAQ (reference sequence). The CDR3 has 14 amino acids. V dropped 3 bases and J dropped 5 bases, with 13 bases sitting between them. CDR3 in DNA: TGTGCCAGCAGCTTTACGGGGGCGAAGGAGACCCAGTACTTC. This encodes CASSFTGAKETQYF. Complete variable domain (other parts from reference TRBV7-9 and TRBJ2-5): DTGVSQNPRHKITKRGQNVTFRCDPISEHNRLYWYRQTLGQGPEFLTYFQNEAQLEKSRLLSDRFSAERPKGSFSTLEIQRTEQGDSAMYLCASSFTGAKETQYFGPGTRLLVL.

The chain joins TRBV2 to TRBJ1-1; 9 nucleotides agree with TRBD1. V lost 7 bases, J lost 5 bases, and 11 bases stayed unmatched. The V gene's germline CDR1 is SNHLY and CDR2 FYNNEI. The CDR3 has 15 amino acids. The CDR3 loop reads CASNRDRVEGTEAFF. For the CDR3, the DNA is TGTGCCAGCAATAGGGACAGGGTGGAGGGGACTGAAGCTTTCTTT.

This clone turned up a few times. This chain connects TRBV19 to TRBJ1-2; D not certain. CDR1 and CDR2 from the germline V gene are LNHDA and SQIVND (reference sequence). The CDR3 is made up of 15 amino acids. The V gene lost 9 bases and the J gene lost 4 bases, with 21 bases spanning the gap. DNA for the CDR3: TGTGCCAGCCGAACTAGCTCCTCAAGCCCCTATGGCTACACCTTC. This gives the protein CASRTSSSSPYGYTF.

The V call is TRBV5-4, the J call TRBJ2-7; D is possibly TRBD2 (6 bases). Germline loops: CDR1 SGHNT, CDR2 YYREEE (reference sequence). V lost 5 bases and J lost 1, with 16 bases in between. The CDR3 has 15 residues. This CDR3 reads CASSKAGRESYEQYF. The CDR3 DNA reads as TGTGCCAGCAGTAAAGCGGGCAGGGAGTCCTACGAGCAGTACTTC.

This chain links TRBV6-4 with TRBJ2-2; 10 bases match TRBD2. After removal of 5 bases from V and 5 bases from J, the junction contained 11 bases not matched to a gene. This CDR3 has 17 amino acids. The V gene's germline CDR1 is MRHNA and CDR2 SNTAGT. The CDR3 region has the DNA TGTGCCAGCAGTTACCCTAGCGGGAGTCTAAAAACCGGGGAGCTGTTTTTT. This gives the protein CASSYPSGSLKTGELFF.

The chain joins TRBV6-6 to TRBJ2-7, with 8 bases lining up with TRBD1. The V segment lost 5 bases and the J segment 0 bases; nucleotides outside the gene matches: 6. This CDR3 is built from 15 residues. Germline V gives CDR1 MNHNY, CDR2 SVGAGI (reference sequence). CDR3 region: CASSHPGQGSYEQYF. CDR3 in DNA: TGTGCCAGCAGTCACCCTGGACAGGGCTCCTACGAGCAGTACTTC.

The chain links TRBV18 to TRBJ1-5; D gene uncertain. The CDR3 totals 14 residues. Germline V CDR1 and CDR2: KGHSH, LQKENI. V was clipped by 5 bases and J by 1 base, with 9 bases between them. This chain's CDR3 is CASSAVRSNQPQHF. The DNA of the CDR3 is TGTGCCAGCTCAGCAGTTCGAAGCAATCAGCCCCAGCATTTT.

This rearrangement joins TRBV4-1 to TRBJ2-3; 7 bases match TRBD2. CDR1 and CDR2 from the germline V gene are MGHRA and YSYEKL. Trimming took 4 bases from V and 0 from J; bases not matched to a gene: 4. This CDR3 comprises 15 residues. The CDR3 loop is CASSRSGTSTDTQYF. The CDR3 DNA follows: TGCGCCAGCAGCCGGAGCGGGACTAGCACAGATACGCAGTATTTT.

V usage is TRBV27 and J usage is TRBJ1-5, with no clear D. Deletions cut 3 bases from V and 2 bases from J, with 11 bases between. The germline gives CDR1 MNHEY, CDR2 SMNVEV (reference sequence). This CDR3 spans 15 amino acids. CDR3 nucleotides: TGTGCCAGCAGTTTTCGTACGGACCGCAATCAGCCCCAGCATTTT. It translates to CASSFRTDRNQPQHF.

The gene calls are TRBV29-1 and TRBJ1-4; D perhaps matches TRBD1 (6 bases). V was shortened by 4 bases and J by 8 bases, with 20 bases between the two germline ends. This CDR3 has 15 amino acids. Germline-derived CDR1 and CDR2 are SQVTM and ANQGSEA. CDR3 loop: CSVGGGPERPEKLFF. The CDR3 DNA follows: TGCAGCGTTGGGGGGGGGCCCGAACGTCCAGAAAAACTGTTTTTT.

V is TRBV7-2 and J is TRBJ2-1, with TRBD2 matching 10 bases. The CDR3 spans 16 residues. Germline V gene lookup returns CDR1 SGHTA and CDR2 FQGNSA. Losses at the gene ends were 0 bases for V and 7 bases for J; bases not matched to a gene: 6. CDR3: CASSLASRTSGNEQFF. The CDR3 DNA reads as TGTGCCAGCAGCTTAGCCAGCCGGACTAGCGGAAATGAGCAGTTCTTC.

This rearrangement joins TRBV19 to TRBJ2-7; 14 bases fit TRBD2. The germline V gene has CDR1 LNHDA and CDR2 SQIVND (reference sequence). CDR3 length equals 16 residues. Germline trimming cut 5 bases from V and 4 bases from J; bases unmatched to any gene: 7. The CDR3 nucleotides are TGTGCCAGTAGTCCAGGGGGGACTAGCGGGAGTTACGAGCAGTACTTC. Its translation: CASSPGGTSGSYEQYF.

This chain uses TRBV11-2 with TRBJ1-4; D is possibly TRBD1 (5 bases). V dropped 1 base and J dropped 8 bases, with 14 bases sitting between them. The germline V gene encodes CDR1 SGHAT and CDR2 FQNNGV. This CDR3 is built from 15 residues. CDR3 coding DNA: TGTGCCAGCAGCTTAGTTTTGTCCGGGGGAGAAAAACTGTTTTTT. This codes for CASSLVLSGGEKLFF.

This clone came up many times. V is TRBV30 and J is TRBJ2-1; perhaps TRBD1 as D (6 bases). Trimming took off 3 bases at V and 8 bases at J, with 14 bases between the two ends. Germline V lookup: CDR1 GTSNPN, CDR2 SVGIG (reference sequence). The CDR3 covers 13 residues. The CDR3 region is CAWRAGTSHEQFF. The CDR3 DNA is TGTGCCTGGAGAGCCGGGACATCCCATGAGCAGTTCTTC.

DNA for the CDR3: TGTGCCAGCAGCCCACGGTCCTACGAGCAGTACTTC. It specifies CASSPRSYEQYF. V and J are TRBV4-2 and TRBJ2-7; D is unresolved. Germline CDR1 and CDR2: LGHNA and YNFKEQ. This CDR3 comprises 12 residues. V was cut by 4 bases and J by 1 base, with 5 bases left in between.

This clone was recorded only once. The chain carries TRBV10-3 and TRBJ2-3; 12 nucleotides agree with TRBD2. V trimming: 0 bases; J trimming: 6 bases; junction bases outside the gene matches: 4. CDR3 length equals 16 residues. Germline values: CDR1 ENHRY, CDR2 SYGVKD. The CDR3 DNA sequence: TGTGCCATCAGTGAGTCGCTAGCGGGAGGGCCGGATACGCAGTATTTT. Protein sequence: CAISESLAGGPDTQYF.

The chain uses TRBV6-5 and TRBJ2-7; TRBD1 might be the D (5 bases). The ends were cut back, 6 bases at V and 0 bases at J, with 15 bases in the middle. The CDR3 spans 15 residues. Germline values: CDR1 MNHEY, CDR2 SVGAGI. DNA for the CDR3: TGTGCCAGCAGCACTCAGGGTCGGAGCTCCTACGAGCAGTACTTC. Protein sequence: CASSTQGRSSYEQYF.

This clone has just a few counts. The chain carries TRBV11-3 and TRBJ2-2; D ambiguous. Germline V CDR1 and CDR2: SGHNT, YENEEA. V was trimmed by 6 bases and J by 0 bases, leaving 2 bases between them. This CDR3 spans 12 amino acids. The CDR3 nucleotides read TGTGCCAGCAGGACGAACACCGGGGAGCTGTTTTTT. This codes for CASRTNTGELFF.

CDR3 protein: CASSLKAGLTDTQYF. The DNA of the CDR3 is TGTGCCAGCAGCTTGAAAGCGGGCCTCACAGATACGCAGTATTTT. The chain combines TRBV7-6 with TRBJ2-3, with D tentatively TRBD2 (6 bases). Per the germline V gene, CDR1 is SGHVS and CDR2 is FNYEAQ. This CDR3 spans 15 amino acids. V was shortened by 3 bases and J by 2 bases, with 12 bases between the two germline ends.

This chain uses TRBV27 with TRBJ1-3; D may be TRBD1 (6 bases). The CDR3 length is 15 residues. Looked up from germline, CDR1 is MNHEY and CDR2 is SMNVEV (reference sequence). Trimming cost V 6 bases and J 4 bases, with 16 bases left between them. This CDR3 is CASSFQGLKGNTIYF. DNA for the CDR3: TGTGCCAGCAGCTTCCAGGGGCTAAAAGGAAACACCATATATTTT.

The rearrangement links TRBV14 to TRBJ2-2; D is unclear. Germline CDR1 is SGHDN and CDR2 is FVKESK. The CDR3 extends over 11 amino acids. Trimming pared 4 bases from V and 7 bases from J, leaving 4 bases between. The CDR3 spells CASSLFGELFF. The CDR3, as DNA: TGTGCCAGCAGCCTCTTCGGGGAGCTGTTTTTT.

This clone has a count of ten or more. The chain links TRBV7-2 to TRBJ1-4; tentatively, D is TRBD1 (5 bases). CDR3 length: 15 amino acids. Trimming took off 1 base at V and 4 bases at J, with 10 bases between the two ends. The germline CDR1 and CDR2 sequences are SGHTA and FQGNSA. The CDR3 spells CASSLGLQVNEKLFF. The CDR3 DNA reads TGTGCCAGCAGCTTAGGGTTACAGGTTAATGAAAAACTGTTTTTT.

This chain joins TRBV19 and TRBJ1-3, with D possibly matching TRBD1 (6 bases). V was shortened by 7 bases and J by 2 bases, with 9 bases between the two germline ends. CDR3 length: 13 residues. CDR1 LNHDA and CDR2 SQIVND come from the germline V gene (reference sequence). The CDR3 DNA reads TGTGCCAGTACCCGGACAGCTGGAAACACCATATATTTT. This translates into CASTRTAGNTIYF.

The V and J genes are TRBV25-1 and TRBJ1-2, with 11 nucleotides matching TRBD1. The germline V gene has CDR1 MGHDK and CDR2 SYGVNS. CDR3 size: 14 residues. V shed 2 bases, J shed 6 bases, and the junction held 2 bases outside the gene matches. The CDR3 region is CASSEQGQGDGYTF. CDR3 DNA sequence: TGTGCCAGCAGTGAACAGGGACAGGGGGATGGCTACACCTTC.

CDR3 amino acids: CASSLAPGVEETQYF. The CDR3 DNA follows: TGTGCCAGCAGCTTAGCTCCAGGGGTCGAGGAGACCCAGTACTTC. The chain has TRBV11-2 and TRBJ2-5; D perhaps matches TRBD1 (6 bases). Germline loops: CDR1 SGHAT, CDR2 FQNNGV. With 1 base removed from V and 5 bases from J, the gap between germline ends came to 14 bases. The CDR3 is 15 residues long.

Details on this clone: Other DNA sequences from this sample encode an identical CDR3 as well. The chain has TRBV6-6 and TRBJ2-7; D is ambiguous. Germline loops: CDR1 MNHNY, CDR2 SVGAGI (reference sequence). V gave up 0 bases and J gave up 1 base, with 4 bases separating them. CDR3 length equals 13 residues. In DNA, the CDR3 is TGTGCCAGCAGTTACTCGGGATCCTACGAGCAGTACTTC. Its protein is CASSYSGSYEQYF.